This T cell receptor (beta chain) appears in the sequencing data of a study of T cells in Graves' hyperthyroidism and ophthalmopathy. Across the study: Upon initial diagnosis and before any treatment, peripheral blood was collected.

RNA transcripts served as the template for amplifying TCR beta CDR3 regions. An initial round of RT-PCR targeting the TCR CDR3 relied on the HTBI primer set. TCRdb reprocessed the multiplex PCR reads with MiXCR, giving one entry per CDR3 protein. The sample includes a few hundred thousand distinct CDR3 sequences, 15% to 19% of them seen just once. This clonotype was recorded at least ten times. Antigen specificity is unknown. Study outcomes and limitations: Appearing also in blood were most of the thyroid clonotypes expanded above 0.001.

Orbital computed tomography and thyroid ultrasound, together with serum TRAb and thyroxine and clinical symptoms, were used for diagnoses. It was at first hyperthyroidism diagnosis, before any ophthalmopathy symptoms, that the blood sample was taken. CDR1 MNHNS and CDR2 SASEGT come from the germline V gene. The ends lost 8 bases at V and 1 base at J; junction bases unmatched: 6. This CDR3 has 14 residues. The V call is TRBV6-1, the J call TRBJ1-1, with 8 bases matching TRBD1. This sequence was found in a woman in her late teens or twenties with Graves' hyperthyroidism that later progressed to Graves' ophthalmopathy. The sample consisted of blood. This CDR3 reads CASRLGTGNTEAFF. The CDR3 DNA reads as TGTGCCAGCCGCCTTGGGACAGGGAACACTGAAGCTTTCTTT.